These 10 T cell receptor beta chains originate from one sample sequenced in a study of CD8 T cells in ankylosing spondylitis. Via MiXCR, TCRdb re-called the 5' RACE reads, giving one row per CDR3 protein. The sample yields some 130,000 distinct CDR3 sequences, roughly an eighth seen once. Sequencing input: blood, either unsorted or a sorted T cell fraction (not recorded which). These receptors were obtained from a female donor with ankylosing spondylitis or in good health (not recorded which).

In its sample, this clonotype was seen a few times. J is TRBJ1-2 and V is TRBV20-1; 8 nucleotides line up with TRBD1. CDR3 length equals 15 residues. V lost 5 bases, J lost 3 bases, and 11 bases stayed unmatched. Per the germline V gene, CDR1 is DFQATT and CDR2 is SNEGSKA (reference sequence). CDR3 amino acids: CSAGGAGGADYGYTF. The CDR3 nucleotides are TGCAGTGCTGGGGGCGCAGGGGGCGCAGACTATGGCTACACCTTC.

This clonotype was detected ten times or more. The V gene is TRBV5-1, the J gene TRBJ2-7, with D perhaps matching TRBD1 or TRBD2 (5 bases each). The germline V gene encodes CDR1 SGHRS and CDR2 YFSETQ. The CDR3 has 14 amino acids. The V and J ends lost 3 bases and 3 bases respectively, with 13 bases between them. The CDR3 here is CASSWQGRGYEQYF. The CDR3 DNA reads TGCGCCAGCAGCTGGCAGGGTCGGGGCTACGAGCAGTACTTC.

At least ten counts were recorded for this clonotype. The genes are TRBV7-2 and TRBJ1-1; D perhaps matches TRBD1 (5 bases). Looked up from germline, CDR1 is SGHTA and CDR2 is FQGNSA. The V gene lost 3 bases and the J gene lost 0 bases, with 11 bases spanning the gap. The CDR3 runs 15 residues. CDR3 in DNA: TGTGCCAGCAGCTTCACCCCGGGGGTGAACACTGAAGCTTTCTTT. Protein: CASSFTPGVNTEAFF.

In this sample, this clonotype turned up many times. The chain's CDR3 is CASSLDPGQETQYF. The CDR3, as DNA: TGCGCCAGCAGCTTGGATCCGGGTCAAGAGACCCAGTACTTC. V is TRBV5-1 and J is TRBJ2-5; D unresolved. The germline V and J ends were trimmed by 0 bases and 2 bases, with 8 bases remaining between them. The CDR3 length is 14 residues. Per the germline V gene, CDR1 is SGHRS and CDR2 is YFSETQ.

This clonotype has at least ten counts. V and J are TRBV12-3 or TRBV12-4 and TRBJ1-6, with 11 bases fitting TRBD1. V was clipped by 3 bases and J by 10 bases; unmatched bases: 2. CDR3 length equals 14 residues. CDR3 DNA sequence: TGTGCCAGCAGTTTCGGACAGGGGGCCTCACCCCTCCACTTT. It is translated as CASSFGQGASPLHF.

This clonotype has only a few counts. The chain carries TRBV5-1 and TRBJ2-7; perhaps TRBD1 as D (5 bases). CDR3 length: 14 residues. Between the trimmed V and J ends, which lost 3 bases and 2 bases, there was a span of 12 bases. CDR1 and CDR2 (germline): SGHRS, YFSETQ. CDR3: CASSSSGRAYEQYF. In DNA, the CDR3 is TGCGCCAGCAGCTCTTCAGGCAGGGCCTACGAGCAGTACTTC.

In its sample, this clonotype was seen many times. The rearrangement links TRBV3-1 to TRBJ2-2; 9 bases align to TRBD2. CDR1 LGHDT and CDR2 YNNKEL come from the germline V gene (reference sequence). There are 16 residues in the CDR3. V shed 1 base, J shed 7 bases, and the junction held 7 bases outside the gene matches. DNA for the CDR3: TGTGCCAGCAGCCAAGGCGCGGGGGGGCGAGGCGGGGAGCTGTTTTTT. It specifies CASSQGAGGRGGELFF.

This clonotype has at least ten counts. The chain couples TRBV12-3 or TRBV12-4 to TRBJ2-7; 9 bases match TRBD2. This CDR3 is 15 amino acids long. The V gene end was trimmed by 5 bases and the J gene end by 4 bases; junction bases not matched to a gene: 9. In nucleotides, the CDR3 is TGTGCCAGCAGTCCTTCACTAGCGGGTCTGTACGAGCAGTACTTC. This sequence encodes CASSPSLAGLYEQYF.

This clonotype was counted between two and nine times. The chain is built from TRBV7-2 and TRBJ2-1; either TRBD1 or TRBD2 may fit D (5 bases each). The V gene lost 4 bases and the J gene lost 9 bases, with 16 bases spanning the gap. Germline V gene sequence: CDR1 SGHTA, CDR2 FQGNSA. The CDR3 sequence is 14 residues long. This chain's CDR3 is CASSSRPSGGEQFF. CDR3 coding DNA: TGTGCCAGCAGCTCGCGCCCGTCTGGGGGTGAGCAGTTCTTC. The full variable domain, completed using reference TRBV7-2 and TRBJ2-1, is GAGVSQSPSNKVTEKGKDVELRCDPISGHTALYWYRQSLGQGLEFLIYFQGNSAPDKSGLPSDRFSAERTGGSVSTLTIQRTQQEDSAVYLCASSSRPSGGEQFFGPGTRLTVL.

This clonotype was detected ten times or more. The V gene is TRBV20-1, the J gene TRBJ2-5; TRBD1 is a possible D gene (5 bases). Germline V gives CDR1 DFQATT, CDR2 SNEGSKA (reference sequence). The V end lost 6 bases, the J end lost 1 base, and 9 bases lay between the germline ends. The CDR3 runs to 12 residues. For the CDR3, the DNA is TGCAGTGCAAAGACAGCCCAAGAGACCCAGTACTTC. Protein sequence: CSAKTAQETQYF.